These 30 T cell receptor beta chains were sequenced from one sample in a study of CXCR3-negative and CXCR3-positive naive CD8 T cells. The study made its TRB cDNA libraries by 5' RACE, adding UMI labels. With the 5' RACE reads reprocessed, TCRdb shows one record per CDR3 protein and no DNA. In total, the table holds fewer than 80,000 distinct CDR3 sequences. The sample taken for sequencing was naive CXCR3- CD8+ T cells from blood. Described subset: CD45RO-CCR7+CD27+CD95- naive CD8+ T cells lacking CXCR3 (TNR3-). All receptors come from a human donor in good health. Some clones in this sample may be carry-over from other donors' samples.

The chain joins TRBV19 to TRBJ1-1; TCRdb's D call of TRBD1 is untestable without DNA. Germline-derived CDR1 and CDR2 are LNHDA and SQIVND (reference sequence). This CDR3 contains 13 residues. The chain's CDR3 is CASSHSGDTEAFF.

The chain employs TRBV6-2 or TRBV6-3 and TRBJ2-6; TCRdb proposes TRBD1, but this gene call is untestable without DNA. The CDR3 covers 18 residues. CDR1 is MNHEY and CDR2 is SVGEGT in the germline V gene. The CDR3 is CASSARTGEVSGANVLTF.

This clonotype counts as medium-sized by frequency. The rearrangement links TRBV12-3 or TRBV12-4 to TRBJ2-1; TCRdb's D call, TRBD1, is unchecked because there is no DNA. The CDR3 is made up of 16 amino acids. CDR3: CASSTPRGSWNNEQFF.

This CDR3 is CRANTLNTEAFF. The chain carries TRBV20-1 and TRBJ1-1. The CDR3 contains 12 residues. Per the germline V gene, CDR1 is DFQATT and CDR2 is SNEGSKA (reference sequence).

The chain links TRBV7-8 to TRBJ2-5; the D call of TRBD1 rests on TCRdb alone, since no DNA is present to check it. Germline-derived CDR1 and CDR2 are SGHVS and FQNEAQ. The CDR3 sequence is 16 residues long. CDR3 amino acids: CASSSSWDGIQETQYF.

This chain's CDR3 is CSASDGNIQYF. V usage is TRBV29-1 and J usage is TRBJ2-4. The CDR3 loop spans 11 amino acids. The V gene's germline CDR1 is SQVTM and CDR2 ANQGSEA.

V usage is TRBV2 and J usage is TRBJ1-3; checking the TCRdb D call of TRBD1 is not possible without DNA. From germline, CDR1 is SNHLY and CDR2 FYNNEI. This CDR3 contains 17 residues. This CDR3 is CASSEPGQSASGNTIYF.

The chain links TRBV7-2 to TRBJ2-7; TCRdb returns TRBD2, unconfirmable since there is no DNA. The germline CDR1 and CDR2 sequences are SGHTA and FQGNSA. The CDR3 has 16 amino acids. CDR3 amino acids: CASSLGVGLAAYEQYF.

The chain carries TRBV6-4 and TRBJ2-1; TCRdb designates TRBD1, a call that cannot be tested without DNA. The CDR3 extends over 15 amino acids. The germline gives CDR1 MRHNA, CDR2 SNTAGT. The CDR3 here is CASSDGTGPYNEQFF.

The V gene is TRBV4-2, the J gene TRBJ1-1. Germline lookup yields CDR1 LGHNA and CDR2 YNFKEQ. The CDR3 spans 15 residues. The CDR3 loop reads CASSQDRAGTTEAFF.

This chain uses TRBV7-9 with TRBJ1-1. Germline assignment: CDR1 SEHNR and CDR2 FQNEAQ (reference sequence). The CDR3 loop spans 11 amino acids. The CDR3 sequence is CASTQGREAFF. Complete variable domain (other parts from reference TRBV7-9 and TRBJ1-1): DTGVSQNPRHKITKRGQNVTFRCDPISEHNRLYWYRQTLGQGPEFLTYFQNEAQLEKSRLLSDRFSAERPKGSFSTLEIQRTEQGDSAMYLCASTQGREAFFGQGTRLTVV.

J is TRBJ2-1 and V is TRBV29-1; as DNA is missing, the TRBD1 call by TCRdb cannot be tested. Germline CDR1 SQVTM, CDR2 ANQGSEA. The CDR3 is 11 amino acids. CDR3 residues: CRGTVYNEQFF.

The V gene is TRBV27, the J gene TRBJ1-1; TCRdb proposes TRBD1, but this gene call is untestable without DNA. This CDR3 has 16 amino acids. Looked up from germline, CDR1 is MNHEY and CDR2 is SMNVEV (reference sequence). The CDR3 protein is CASRWTSWGGNTEAFF.

The CDR3 protein is CASSPGQSSYEQYF. V gene TRBV7-7 combines with J gene TRBJ2-7; TCRdb lists TRBD1, though no DNA is available to test this call. The CDR3 extends over 14 amino acids. Germline lookup yields CDR1 SSHAT and CDR2 FNYEAQ (reference sequence).

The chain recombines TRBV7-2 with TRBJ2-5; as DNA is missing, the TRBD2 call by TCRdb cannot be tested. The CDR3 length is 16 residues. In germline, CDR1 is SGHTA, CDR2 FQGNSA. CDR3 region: CASSDNGLEGQETQYF.

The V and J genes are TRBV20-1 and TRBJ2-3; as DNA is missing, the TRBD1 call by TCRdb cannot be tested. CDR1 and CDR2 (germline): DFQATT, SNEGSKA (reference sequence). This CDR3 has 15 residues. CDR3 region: CSARGHRDSADTQYF.

Here the CDR3 reads CASSLEANYGYTF. This sequence joins TRBV7-2 and TRBJ1-2. The CDR3 totals 13 residues. The germline gives CDR1 SGHTA, CDR2 FQGNSA.

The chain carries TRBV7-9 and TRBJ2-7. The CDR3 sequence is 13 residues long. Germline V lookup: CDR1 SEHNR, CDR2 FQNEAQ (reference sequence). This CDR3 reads CATEWGSSYEQYF.

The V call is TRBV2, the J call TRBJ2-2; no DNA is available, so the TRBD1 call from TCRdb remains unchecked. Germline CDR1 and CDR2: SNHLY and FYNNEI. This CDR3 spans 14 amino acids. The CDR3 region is CASSDQGFPGELFF.

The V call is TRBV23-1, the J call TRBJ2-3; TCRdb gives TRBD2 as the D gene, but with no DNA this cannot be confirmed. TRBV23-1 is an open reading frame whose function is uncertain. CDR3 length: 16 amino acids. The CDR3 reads CASSPPGGPNTDTQYF.

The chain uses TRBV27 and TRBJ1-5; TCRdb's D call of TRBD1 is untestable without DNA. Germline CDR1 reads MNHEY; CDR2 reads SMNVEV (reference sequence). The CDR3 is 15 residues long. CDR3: CASSYGTGSDQPQHF.

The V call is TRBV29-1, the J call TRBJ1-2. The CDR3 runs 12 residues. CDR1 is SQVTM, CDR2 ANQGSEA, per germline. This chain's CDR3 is CSVEVGGSGYTF.

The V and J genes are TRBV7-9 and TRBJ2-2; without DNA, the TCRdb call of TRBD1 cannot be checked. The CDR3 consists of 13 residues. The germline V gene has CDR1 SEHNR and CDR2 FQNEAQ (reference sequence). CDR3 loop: CASWQGSTGELFF.

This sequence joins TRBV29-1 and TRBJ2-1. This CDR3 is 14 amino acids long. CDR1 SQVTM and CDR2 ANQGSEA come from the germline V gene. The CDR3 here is CSVELGMGYNEQFF.

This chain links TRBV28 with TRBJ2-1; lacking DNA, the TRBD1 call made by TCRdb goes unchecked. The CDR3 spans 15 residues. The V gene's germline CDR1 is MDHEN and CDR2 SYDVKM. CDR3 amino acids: CASSRVRGGGNEQFF.

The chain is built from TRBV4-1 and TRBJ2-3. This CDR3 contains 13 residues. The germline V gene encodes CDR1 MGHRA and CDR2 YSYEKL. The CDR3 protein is CASSQMPTATQNF.

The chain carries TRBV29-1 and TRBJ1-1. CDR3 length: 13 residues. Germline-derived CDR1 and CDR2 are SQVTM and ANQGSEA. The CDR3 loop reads CSVEDRLNTEAFF.

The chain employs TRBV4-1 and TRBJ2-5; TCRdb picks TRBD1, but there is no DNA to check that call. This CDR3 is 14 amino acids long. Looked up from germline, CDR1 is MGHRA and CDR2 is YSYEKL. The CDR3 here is CASSLDRGGETQYF.

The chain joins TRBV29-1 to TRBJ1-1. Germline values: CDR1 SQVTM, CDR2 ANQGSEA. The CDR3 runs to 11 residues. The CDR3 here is CSDERSSEAFF.

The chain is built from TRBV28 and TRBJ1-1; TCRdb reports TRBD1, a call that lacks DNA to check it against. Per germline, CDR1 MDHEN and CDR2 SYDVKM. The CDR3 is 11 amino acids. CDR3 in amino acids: CAGGGDTEAFF.